This TCR beta chain was sequenced during a study of blood T cells in healthy people across ages. Sample-barcoded 5' priming and a J-beta primer mix drove a second PCR of roughly 6 to 12 cycles. One entry per CDR3 protein results from TCRdb running MiXCR on the 5' RACE reads. The data hold hundreds of thousands of distinct CDR3 sequences, with 40% to 45% observed a single time. This CDR3 is 15 amino acids long. Germline V gives CDR1 LNHNV, CDR2 YYDKDF (reference sequence). V shed 0 bases and J shed 0 bases, with 9 bases lying between them. Overall study results and limits: Both naive CD4+ cell counts and diversity were greater in long-lived donors than in aged donors.

The sample holds many counts of this clonotype. Its specificity is unknown. This TCR came from a man older than 75 in good health. The sample comprised blood. The genes are TRBV15 and TRBJ2-7; unclear D gene. The CDR3 DNA is TGTGCCACCAGCAGAGAAGACGCCAGCTCCTACGAGCAGTACTTC. It translates to CATSREDASSYEQYF.